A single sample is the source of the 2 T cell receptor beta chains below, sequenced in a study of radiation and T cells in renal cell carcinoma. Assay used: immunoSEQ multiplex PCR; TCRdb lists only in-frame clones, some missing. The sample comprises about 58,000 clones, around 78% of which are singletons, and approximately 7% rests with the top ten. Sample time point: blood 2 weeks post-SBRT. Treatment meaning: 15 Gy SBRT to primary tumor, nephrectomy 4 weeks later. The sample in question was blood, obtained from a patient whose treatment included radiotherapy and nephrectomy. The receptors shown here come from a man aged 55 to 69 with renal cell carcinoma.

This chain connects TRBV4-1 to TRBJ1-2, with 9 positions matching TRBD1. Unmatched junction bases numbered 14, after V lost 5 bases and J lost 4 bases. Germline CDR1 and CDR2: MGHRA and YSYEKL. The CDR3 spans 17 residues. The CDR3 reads CASSSLNHRDRVYGYTF. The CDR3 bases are TGCGCCAGCAGCTCCCTCAACCACCGGGACAGGGTCTATGGCTACACCTTC.

CDR3 residues: CSVEGGDTDNQPQHF. As DNA, the CDR3 is TGCAGCGTTGAAGGGGGTGACACGGATAATCAGCCCCAGCATTTT. The V and J genes are TRBV29-1 and TRBJ1-5; D remains unclear. CDR3 size: 15 residues. Looked up from germline, CDR1 is SQVTM and CDR2 is ANQGSEA. The V end lost 1 base, the J end lost 4 bases, and 14 bases lay between the germline ends.